This entry features one T cell receptor beta chain sequence. Its antigen is not yet known. It has no much larger one-base neighbor in the sample; base qualities were not kept. This sample includes further DNA sequences coding for the same CDR3. Each collaborating institution followed its own protocols to collect whole blood in K2EDTA tubes. For TCRbeta analysis, collaborators shipped samples in one of three forms: frozen whole blood, isolated PBMCs, or DNA extracted from either of those sample types. These data originate in a study of blood T cell repertoires in COVID-19 (TCRdb year 2020). In terms of the full investigation: Samples from collaborators originated in the United States, Italy and Spain and spanned both the acute and convalescent phases of COVID-19. The prospective study material was composed of cDNA or gDNA derived from T cells, B-cell-depleted T cells, or PBMCs. Deeply sampled blood TCRbeta repertoires from subjects exposed to, actively infected with, or recovered from COVID-19 were included in the dataset. The repertoires were released in a freely available public database meant as a resource for research on the immune response to SARS-CoV-2. Samples were obtained from the ongoing ImmuneRACE study (first 160 participants) and from 950 to 1,500 subjects provided by 6 global collaborators. The sample metadata nearly always contained a de-identified subject ID, COVID-19 status, age in years and sex. HLA class I and class II types, where available, came from metadata supplied by the sample provider rather than from assay-based typing. Overall study results and their limits: How much clinical and demographic metadata was included differed by source and by participant, and the metadata was provided uncurated.

The immunoSEQ Assay, a bias-controlled multiplex PCR, was used to amplify TCRbeta CDR3 regions from genomic DNA. The authors processed their data as follows. The number of nucleated cells in each sample was estimated from the amplification of reference gene primers within the assay. To quantify the absolute abundance of each unique TCRbeta CDR3 rearrangement, sequence reads were collapsed and filtered. For each sample, productive Simpson clonality was calculated as the square root of Simpson's diversity index across productive rearrangements. Drawn from immuneACCESS, this table holds only the in-frame rearrangements with V and J called that TCRdb kept. Clones are partly lost; checked studies trace under half to an unresolved V gene and leave the rest unexplained. The D gene and trimming were derived from the DNA, and the V and J assignments and clone size from that table. This sample holds under 200,000 clones; 60% to 85% were observed only once. Clones ranked in the top ten supply about 7.8% of the sample.

The specimen sequenced was peripheral blood. This clonotype originated in a man between 60 and 75 years old with acute or convalescent COVID-19.

The CDR3 has the sequence CASSQGGANYGYTF. The DNA sequence is as follows: TGTGCCAGCAGCCAAGGGGGGGCTAACTATGGCTACACCTTC. The chain employs TRBV3-1 (or the pseudogene TRBV3-2) and TRBJ1-2, and perhaps TRBD1 as D gene, on 5 matching bases. V is reduced by 1 base and J by 0 bases, leaving a spacing of 6 bases between them. CDR1 and CDR2 were assigned from the germline V gene (reference sequence) as LGHDT and YNNKEL. From its cysteine to its phenylalanine, the CDR3 spans 14 amino acids. This entry keeps only the CDR3 DNA: 42 bases, framed from base 1.